A selection of T cell receptor beta chains follows, all from one sample in a study of OX40 agonist ivuxolimab in advanced cancers. This table comes from immunoSEQ multiplex PCR, and its TCRdb copy is limited to in-frame clones, with some not included. Found here are about 57,000 clones, 83% of them singletons; the top ten hold about 3.1%. This material consisted of CD4+ or CD8+ T cells sorted from blood, taken in a trial of the OX40 agonist ivuxolimab. All receptors come from an adult with an advanced solid tumor such as melanoma, head and neck, liver or kidney cancer. Both conserved end residues are part of each CDR3. The D gene is left open where the match is weak. Clone size appears in some rows only: once, few, many, or a class for an expanded clone.

abundance	v_gene	j_gene	d_gene	CDR3aa	CDR3nt
NA	TRBV19	TRBJ2-7	TRBD1	CASSMIGQGLYEQYF	TGTGCCAGTAGTATGATCGGACAGGGGCTCTACGAGCAGTACTTC
NA	TRBV6-5	TRBJ2-2	TRBD1	CASRVETGAGELFF	TGTGCCAGCCGCGTCGAGACAGGGGCCGGGGAGCTGTTTTTT
NA	TRBV6-1	TRBJ2-2	TRBD1	CASRPPGQGPGELFF	TGTGCCAGCAGGCCACCGGGACAGGGACCCGGGGAGCTGTTTTTT
NA	TRBV19	TRBJ1-1	NA	CASSNRNTEAFF	TGTGCCAGTAGTAACCGTAACACTGAAGCTTTCTTT
NA	TRBV30	TRBJ1-2	NA	CAWSVKMSYTF	TGTGCCTGGAGTGTGAAGATGAGCTACACCTTC
NA	TRBV10-2	TRBJ2-5	NA	CASSESTRGAGETQYF	TGCGCCAGCAGTGAGTCGACTCGTGGGGCGGGGGAGACCCAGTACTTC
NA	TRBV11-3	TRBJ2-2	NA	CASSSDQGRLFF	TGTGCCAGCAGCTCCGACCAAGGCAGGCTGTTTTTT
NA	TRBV28	TRBJ2-7	TRBD1	CASSPTGDTDEQYF	TGTGCCAGCAGTCCAACAGGGGACACAGACGAGCAGTACTTC
NA	TRBV7-2	TRBJ2-5	NA	CASSSRVGETQYF	TGTGCCAGCAGCTCCAGGGTCGGGGAGACCCAGTACTTC
NA	TRBV18	TRBJ2-1	NA	CASSRYSYNEQFF	TGTGCCAGCTCACGCTACTCCTACAATGAGCAGTTCTTC
NA	TRBV6-5	TRBJ2-7	NA	CASSYSTGRGEQYF	TGTGCCAGCAGTTACTCCACCGGCCGGGGCGAGCAGTACTTC
NA	TRBV9	TRBJ2-3	NA	CASSVGLDPTDTQYF	TGTGCCAGCAGCGTAGGACTGGATCCCACAGATACGCAGTATTTT
NA	TRBV27	TRBJ2-1	TRBD1	CASRLTGTTSGEQFF	TGTGCCAGCAGATTGACAGGGACCACCTCGGGTGAGCAGTTCTTC
NA	TRBV19	TRBJ2-3	NA	CASSNRYRDSTDTQYF	TGTGCCAGTAGTAACCGCTACCGGGACAGCACAGATACGCAGTATTTT
NA	TRBV7-3	TRBJ2-1	TRBD2	CASSQTSGIYNEQFF	TGTGCCAGCAGCCAAACTAGCGGGATCTACAATGAGCAGTTCTTC
NA	TRBV29-1	TRBJ2-7	NA	CSVEDGNYEQYF	TGCAGCGTTGAAGATGGGAACTACGAGCAGTACTTC
NA	TRBV7-9	TRBJ2-5	NA	CASSFGQKETQYF	TGTGCCAGCAGCTTCGGACAGAAAGAGACCCAGTACTTC
NA	TRBV4-1	TRBJ1-5	NA	CASSQDGLRVQPQHF	TGCGCCAGCAGCCAAGATGGATTGAGGGTTCAGCCCCAGCATTTT
NA	TRBV7-8	TRBJ2-7	NA	CASSFSGEGAQYF	TGTGCCAGCAGCTTCTCAGGGGAAGGGGCGCAGTACTTC
NA	TRBV2	TRBJ2-3	TRBD1	CASNNRGRSTDTQYF	TGTGCCAGCAACAATAGGGGGCGTAGCACAGATACGCAGTATTTT
NA	TRBV6-6	TRBJ2-3	TRBD1	CASSYASGTGTDTQYF	TGTGCCAGCAGTTACGCATCCGGGACAGGGACAGATACGCAGTATTTT
many	TRBV18	TRBJ2-7	NA	CASSPGEGPCYF	TGTGCCAGCTCACCCGGCGAGGGGCCTTGTTACTTC
NA	TRBV2	TRBJ2-1	TRBD1	CASSEDRGSYNEQFF	TGTGCCAGCAGTGAAGACAGGGGATCCTACAATGAGCAGTTCTTC
NA	TRBV11-2	TRBJ2-1	TRBD1	CASSSRQGPSYNEQFF	TGTGCCAGCAGCTCAAGACAGGGCCCCTCCTACAATGAGCAGTTCTTC
once	TRBV29-1	TRBJ1-1	NA	CSVVVGARGGAFF	TGCAGCGTTGTTGTGGGGGCGCGGGGGGGGGCTTTCTTT
NA	TRBV19	TRBJ2-5	NA	CATLGDGGETQYF	TGTGCCACCCTGGGAGACGGAGGGGAGACCCAGTACTTC
few	TRBV18	TRBJ1-1	NA	CASSPQDGLEAFF	TGTGCCAGCTCACCCCAGGACGGTCTTGAAGCTTTCTTT
NA	TRBV11-3	TRBJ2-5	TRBD1	CASSRHIWTGGGETQYF	TGTGCCAGCAGCCGCCACATCTGGACAGGGGGCGGGGAGACCCAGTACTTC
NA	TRBV6-5	TRBJ1-3	TRBD1	CASAPGQKHGNTIYF	TGTGCCAGCGCACCGGGACAGAAACATGGAAACACCATATATTTT
NA	TRBV6-5	TRBJ2-7	NA	CASSAVSGEQYF	TGTGCCAGCAGTGCTGTTTCTGGAGAGCAGTACTTC
NA	TRBV27	TRBJ2-7	NA	CASSSGTGIYEQYF	TGTGCCAGCAGTTCAGGTACAGGGATCTACGAGCAGTACTTC
NA	TRBV28	TRBJ1-1	NA	CASSLKWRYTEAFF	TGTGCCAGCAGTTTAAAGTGGAGATACACTGAAGCTTTCTTT
NA	TRBV18	TRBJ1-1	NA	CASSPPVMNTEAFF	TGTGCCAGCTCACCACCTGTAATGAACACTGAAGCTTTCTTT
NA	TRBV29-1	TRBJ2-7	TRBD2	CSVTSGPAYEQYF	TGCAGCGTGACTAGCGGACCCGCCTACGAGCAGTACTTC
NA	TRBV19	TRBJ1-2	NA	CASSIPQGRYGYTF	TGTGCCAGTAGTATCCCGCAGGGCCGCTATGGCTACACCTTC
NA	TRBV19	TRBJ2-5	TRBD2	CASSLGLAGRARRETQYF	TGTGCCAGTAGTCTTGGACTAGCGGGACGAGCTCGTCGGGAGACCCAGTACTTC
NA	TRBV11-3	TRBJ2-3	NA	CASSRESADTQYF	TGTGCCAGCAGCAGAGAGTCGGCAGATACGCAGTATTTT
NA	TRBV6-5	TRBJ1-2	TRBD1	CASSEDWDRHGYTF	TGTGCCAGCAGTGAAGATTGGGACAGGCACGGCTACACCTTC
NA	TRBV5-6	TRBJ2-6	NA	CASSLFGPTSGADVLTF	TGTGCCAGCAGCTTGTTTGGCCCGACCTCTGGGGCCGACGTCCTGACTTTC
NA	TRBV5-1	TRBJ2-2	NA	CASSFNTGELFF	TGCGCCAGCAGCTTCAACACCGGGGAGCTGTTTTTT
once	TRBV6-5	TRBJ2-2	TRBD2	CASRGLAGGTGELFF	TGTGCCAGCAGGGGGCTAGCGGGAGGCACCGGGGAGCTGTTTTTT
once	TRBV11-2	TRBJ2-7	NA	CASSLGPGAYEQYF	TGTGCCAGCAGCTTAGGGCCGGGGGCCTACGAGCAGTACTTC
NA	TRBV28	TRBJ1-5	TRBD1	CASSPGTGSSNQPQHF	TGTGCCAGCAGCCCCGGGACAGGGTCTAGCAATCAGCCCCAGCATTTT
NA	TRBV6-6	TRBJ2-7	TRBD2	CAIGLADNYEQYF	TGTGCCATCGGACTAGCGGATAATTACGAGCAGTACTTC
NA	TRBV4-2	TRBJ1-3	NA	CASSLGSGRSGNTIYF	TGTGCCAGCAGCCTCGGGTCCGGGCGGAGTGGAAACACCATATATTTT